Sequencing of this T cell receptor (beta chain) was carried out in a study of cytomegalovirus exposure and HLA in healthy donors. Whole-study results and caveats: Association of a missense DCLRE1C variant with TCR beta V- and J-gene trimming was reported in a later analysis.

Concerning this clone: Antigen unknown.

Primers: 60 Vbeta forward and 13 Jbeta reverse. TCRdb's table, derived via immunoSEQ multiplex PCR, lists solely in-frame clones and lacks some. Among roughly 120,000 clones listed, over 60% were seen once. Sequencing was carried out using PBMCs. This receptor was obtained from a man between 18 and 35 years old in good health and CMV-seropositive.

The CDR3 loop reads CASSGQLAGGHTGELFF. In nucleotides, the CDR3 is TGTGCCAGCAGCGGCCAGCTAGCGGGGGGCCACACCGGGGAGCTGTTTTTT. The chain uses TRBV7-2 and TRBJ2-2; 11 bases match TRBD2. The ends lost 5 bases at V and 3 bases at J; junction bases unmatched: 8. The length of the CDR3 is 17 residues. The germline V gene has CDR1 SGHTA and CDR2 FQGNSA. Variable domain in full (rest from reference TRBV7-2 and TRBJ2-2): GAGVSQSPSNKVTEKGKDVELRCDPISGHTALYWYRQSLGQGLEFLIYFQGNSAPDKSGLPSDRFSAERTGGSVSTLTIQRTQQEDSAVYLCASSGQLAGGHTGELFFGEGSRLTVL.